A selection of T cell receptor beta chains follows, all from one sample in a study of T cell responses to AZD1222 COVID-19 vaccine. Only in-frame clones appear in the TCRdb table, and some are missing; sequencing was by immunoSEQ multiplex PCR. The top ten clones hold under 4.5% of a sample with 100,000 to 150,000 clones, approximately 90% of them seen once. The specimen comprised peripheral blood, sampled on day 0 of AZD1222 vaccination. Receptor source: an adult in good health. Both conserved end residues are part of each CDR3. The D gene is left open where the match is weak. Only some rows state a clone size, as once, few, many or a class for expanded clones.

TRBD1 | NA | TRBJ2-7 | TRBV7-9 | CASSSGTEHYEQYF | TGTGCCAGCAGCTCCGGGACAGAGCACTACGAGCAGTACTTC
TRBD1 | NA | TRBJ2-7 | TRBV28 | CASLTRQGRHEQYF | TGTGCCAGCCTTACGAGACAGGGGAGACACGAGCAGTACTTC
TRBD2 | NA | TRBJ2-1 | TRBV7-3 | CASSPGLAGDNEQFF | TGTGCCAGCAGCCCCGGACTAGCGGGGGACAATGAGCAGTTCTTC
NA | NA | TRBJ1-6 | TRBV2 | CASSEGVTNSPLHF | TGTGCCAGCAGTGAAGGGGTAACTAATTCACCCCTCCACTTT
NA | NA | TRBJ2-7 | TRBV10-3 | CATEGQAGEQYF | TGTGCCACAGAGGGCCAAGCGGGCGAGCAGTACTTC
NA | few | TRBJ1-1 | TRBV5-6 | CASSLAGQLYTEAFF | TGTGCCAGCAGCTTGGCCGGGCAACTATACACTGAAGCTTTCTTT
NA | NA | TRBJ2-4 | TRBV29-1 | CSVGTSLGDIQYF | TGCAGCGTTGGGACTTCTTTGGGGGACATTCAGTACTTC
NA | NA | TRBJ2-1 | TRBV5-6 | CASSWRQGNEQFF | TGTGCCAGCAGCTGGCGGCAGGGCAATGAGCAGTTCTTC
NA | NA | TRBJ2-5 | TRBV28 | CATGPQETQYF | TGTGCCACAGGGCCCCAAGAGACCCAGTACTTC
TRBD1 | NA | TRBJ1-4 | TRBV27 | CASSLFRDRDEKLFF | TGTGCCAGCAGTTTATTCCGGGACAGGGATGAAAAACTGTTTTTT
NA | NA | TRBJ2-7 | TRBV5-4 | CASSLAQKGLSEQYF | TGTGCCAGCAGCTTGGCCCAAAAAGGACTCAGTGAACAGTACTTC
TRBD1 | NA | TRBJ2-3 | TRBV5-5 | CASARGPGDTQYF | TGTGCCTCGGCAAGGGGGCCGGGAGATACGCAGTATTTT
TRBD1 | NA | TRBJ1-1 | TRBV11-3 | CASSLQGAGTEAFF | TGTGCCAGCAGCTTACAGGGGGCGGGCACTGAAGCTTTCTTT
NA | NA | TRBJ1-2 | TRBV11-3 | CASSHRGGIANYGYTF | TGTGCCAGCAGCCACCGAGGGGGGATAGCTAACTATGGCTACACCTTC
TRBD1 | NA | TRBJ2-7 | TRBV24-1 | CATSESGTASYEQYF | TGTGCCACCAGTGAGTCCGGGACAGCGTCCTACGAGCAGTACTTC
NA | NA | TRBJ1-4 | TRBV4-2 | CASSPQGGNEKLFF | TGTGCCAGCAGCCCCCAAGGCGGTAATGAAAAACTGTTTTTT
NA | NA | TRBJ2-3 | TRBV5-1 | CASSLGTETDTQYF | TGCGCCAGCAGCTTGGGAACAGAAACAGATACGCAGTATTTT
NA | NA | TRBJ2-7 | TRBV27 | CASSFSWGPYEQYF | TGTGCCAGCAGTTTCTCCTGGGGTCCCTACGAGCAGTACTTC
NA | NA | TRBJ2-6 | TRBV11-3 | CASSLVSGTSGANVLTF | TGTGCCAGCAGCTTAGTTTCTGGTACCTCTGGGGCCAACGTCCTGACTTTC
TRBD2 | NA | TRBJ2-2 | TRBV10-1 | CASSARTSGKAGELFF | TGCGCCAGCAGTGCCAGGACTAGCGGGAAGGCCGGGGAGCTGTTTTTT
NA | few | TRBJ1-1 | TRBV4-1 | CASRDPPLGTEAFF | TGCGCCAGCCGGGACCCTCCCTTAGGGACTGAAGCTTTCTTT
NA | NA | TRBJ2-1 | TRBV19 | CASSMRERFSYNEQFF | TGTGCCAGTAGTATGAGGGAGCGTTTCTCCTACAATGAGCAGTTCTTC
NA | NA | TRBJ1-2 | TRBV9 | CASSVGAGEAYGYTF | TGTGCCAGCAGCGTAGGGGCCGGGGAGGCATATGGCTACACCTTC
NA | NA | TRBJ2-7 | TRBV4-1 | CASSQEEGGSYEQYF | TGCGCCAGCAGCCAAGAGGAGGGGGGCTCCTACGAGCAGTACTTC
TRBD1 | few | TRBJ1-5 | TRBV24-1 | CATSDQQGSQPQHF | TGTGCCACCAGTGACCAACAGGGGTCTCAGCCCCAGCATTTT